The next 8 T cell receptor beta chains were all read from a single sample in a study of early T cells in non-severe SARS-CoV-2 infection. TCRdb re-called the 5' RACE reads with MiXCR, one entry per CDR3 protein. The data hold some 54,000 distinct CDR3 sequences, with 10% observed a single time. The sample was whole blood. The source is an adult who was a healthcare worker with PCR-confirmed SARS-CoV-2 infection or an uninfected control (not recorded which).

This clonotype was counted at least ten times. DNA of the CDR3: TGCGCCAGCAGCCCCGGACAGGGCATTGCAGATACGCAGTATTTT. Translation: CASSPGQGIADTQYF. The chain recombines TRBV5-1 with TRBJ2-3, with 8 positions matching TRBD1. In germline, CDR1 is SGHRS, CDR2 YFSETQ. The length of the CDR3 is 15 residues. V gave up 4 bases and J gave up 4 bases; unmatched junction bases: 8.

The rearrangement links TRBV12-3 or TRBV12-4 to TRBJ1-5; TRBD1 might be the D (6 bases). V gave up 2 bases and J gave up 7 bases, with 12 bases separating them. The CDR3 extends over 14 amino acids. This CDR3 is CASSLPGDGQPQHF. Written as DNA, the CDR3 is TGTGCCAGCAGTTTACCAGGGGATGGCCAGCCCCAGCATTTT.

In regard to this clonotype: Given the absence of the conserved phenylalanine or tryptophan at the CDR3 end, a read error is likely. This chain connects TRBV6-2 or TRBV6-3 to TRBJ2-7, with 15 bases matching TRBD2. This CDR3 contains 17 residues. Germline CDR1 reads MNHEY; CDR2 reads SVGEGT. With V trimmed by 2 bases and J by 4 bases, 6 bases remained unmatched. The DNA of the CDR3 is TGTGCCAGCAGTTACGTCGGGACTAGCGGGAGGATATACGAGCAGTACTCC. Amino acids: CASSYVGTSGRIYEQYS.

The table lists this clonotype with many counts. The gene calls are TRBV12-3 or TRBV12-4 and TRBJ1-1; D ambiguous. This CDR3 spans 14 amino acids. Trimming removed 1 base at V and 0 bases at J, with 6 bases between. CDR3 residues: CASSLGDLNTEAFF. The DNA of the CDR3 is TGTGCCAGCAGTTTAGGAGATTTGAACACTGAAGCTTTCTTT.

The chain recombines TRBV5-1 with TRBJ1-2; D remains unclear. CDR3 length: 14 amino acids. Trimming shortened V by 3 bases and J by 8 bases, and 17 bases separated the two germline ends. Germline V lookup: CDR1 SGHRS, CDR2 YFSETQ. CDR3 sequence reads: CASSSSTGPEGYTF. CDR3 nucleotides: TGCGCCAGCAGCTCGTCCACCGGTCCTGAGGGCTACACCTTC.

The chain combines TRBV28 with TRBJ1-2; the D gene is possibly TRBD1 (5 bases). The CDR3 is made up of 12 amino acids. The germline V gene has CDR1 MDHEN and CDR2 SYDVKM. Deletions cut 3 bases from V and 5 bases from J, with 7 bases between. CDR3 sequence reads: CASSFRGYGYTF. For the CDR3, the DNA is TGTGCCAGCAGTTTCCGGGGGTATGGCTACACCTTC.

This clonotype has ten or more counts. The V gene is TRBV7-2, the J gene TRBJ2-6; no reliable D call. V lost 3 bases and J lost 0, with 12 bases in between. This CDR3 is 17 amino acids long. Germline assignment: CDR1 SGHTA and CDR2 FQGNSA. The CDR3 DNA reads as TGTGCCAGCAGCTTGGTCCTTTATTCCTCTGGGGCCAACGTCCTGACTTTC. It translates to CASSLVLYSSGANVLTF. The full variable domain, with the rest looked up from reference TRBV7-2 and TRBJ2-6, is GAGVSQSPSNKVTEKGKDVELRCDPISGHTALYWYRQSLGQGLEFLIYFQGNSAPDKSGLPSDRFSAERTGGSVSTLTIQRTQQEDSAVYLCASSLVLYSSGANVLTFGAGSRLTVL.

This clonotype has at least ten counts. J is TRBJ2-4 and V is TRBV3-1; 9 positions match TRBD2. The CDR3 is made up of 16 amino acids. Trimming at V came to 1 base and at J to 4 bases, leaving 5 bases not matched to a gene. The germline V gene encodes CDR1 LGHDT and CDR2 YNNKEL (reference sequence). This chain's CDR3 is CASSQAPTSGKNIQYF. In DNA, the CDR3 is TGTGCCAGCAGCCAAGCCCCTACTAGCGGGAAAAACATTCAGTACTTC.